The clone carrying this TCR beta chain was observed many times. Its antigen is unknown. This entry is derived from a study of regulatory T cells in long-lasting Graves disease. Study-wide findings and caveats: It is possible that accuracy was reduced by the small size of the sample. No thyroid tissue was studied; the work used peripheral blood only.

The V gene end was trimmed by 5 bases and the J gene end by 4 bases; junction bases not matched to a gene: 8. This CDR3 region has 14 residues. Time point defined: persistent/refractory GD, antithyroid drugs over 5 years with positive TRAb. PBMCs provided the RNA from which the TCR library was made. For TCR beta, libraries came from iRepertoire HTBI primers and Arm-PCR of CDR3 regions. MiXCR, run by TCRdb on the multiplex PCR reads, gives a single entry per CDR3 protein. The table has roughly 400,000 distinct CDR3 sequences, about a fifth seen once. J is TRBJ2-7 and V is TRBV12-3 or TRBV12-4; TRBD1 aligns across 7 bases. This clonotype was sampled from a female donor with Graves disease. Here the sequenced sample was peripheral blood mononuclear cells (PBMCs), taken when the disease was refractory, from a patient treated with antithyroid drugs. CDR3: CASSPRDRYYEQYF. In nucleotides, the CDR3 is TGTGCCAGCAGTCCCCGGGACAGATATTACGAGCAGTACTTC.